This entry features one T cell receptor (beta chain) sequence. Antigen: not known. This sample is drawn from a study of beta chain features in type 1 diabetes. Looking at the study overall: Healthy donors and patients showed comparable age, gender and cell yields. Regarding the study as a whole: Using cDNA template may skew counts toward highly expressing activated cells. The naive, central memory and Treg TCRB repertoires looked more alike in patients than they did in healthy donors. Shortening that was moderate but significant affected the TCRB CDR3s of Type 1 diabetes patients in all four CD4+ subsets.

Trimming took 8 bases from V and 2 from J; bases not matched to a gene: 17. The CDR3 is 19 amino acids. CDR1 and CDR2 (germline): MDHEN, SYDVKM. Expressed TCRB transcripts were sequenced, since all the RNA that had been isolated was reverse transcribed. The method was immunoSEQ multiplex PCR; TCRdb's version includes in-frame clones alone and lacks a portion of them. Here the sample spans about 23,000 clones, around 63% being singletons. This sequence was found in a man aged 18 to 30 with type 1 diabetes. This rearrangement joins TRBV28 to TRBJ2-1; 11 bases are a match to TRBD2. Sequencing was performed on Tregs from blood. The CDR3 spells CASQKSGTSGLNPYNEQFF. In nucleotides, the CDR3 is TGTGCCAGCCAGAAATCCGGGACTAGCGGATTAAATCCCTACAATGAGCAGTTCTTC.